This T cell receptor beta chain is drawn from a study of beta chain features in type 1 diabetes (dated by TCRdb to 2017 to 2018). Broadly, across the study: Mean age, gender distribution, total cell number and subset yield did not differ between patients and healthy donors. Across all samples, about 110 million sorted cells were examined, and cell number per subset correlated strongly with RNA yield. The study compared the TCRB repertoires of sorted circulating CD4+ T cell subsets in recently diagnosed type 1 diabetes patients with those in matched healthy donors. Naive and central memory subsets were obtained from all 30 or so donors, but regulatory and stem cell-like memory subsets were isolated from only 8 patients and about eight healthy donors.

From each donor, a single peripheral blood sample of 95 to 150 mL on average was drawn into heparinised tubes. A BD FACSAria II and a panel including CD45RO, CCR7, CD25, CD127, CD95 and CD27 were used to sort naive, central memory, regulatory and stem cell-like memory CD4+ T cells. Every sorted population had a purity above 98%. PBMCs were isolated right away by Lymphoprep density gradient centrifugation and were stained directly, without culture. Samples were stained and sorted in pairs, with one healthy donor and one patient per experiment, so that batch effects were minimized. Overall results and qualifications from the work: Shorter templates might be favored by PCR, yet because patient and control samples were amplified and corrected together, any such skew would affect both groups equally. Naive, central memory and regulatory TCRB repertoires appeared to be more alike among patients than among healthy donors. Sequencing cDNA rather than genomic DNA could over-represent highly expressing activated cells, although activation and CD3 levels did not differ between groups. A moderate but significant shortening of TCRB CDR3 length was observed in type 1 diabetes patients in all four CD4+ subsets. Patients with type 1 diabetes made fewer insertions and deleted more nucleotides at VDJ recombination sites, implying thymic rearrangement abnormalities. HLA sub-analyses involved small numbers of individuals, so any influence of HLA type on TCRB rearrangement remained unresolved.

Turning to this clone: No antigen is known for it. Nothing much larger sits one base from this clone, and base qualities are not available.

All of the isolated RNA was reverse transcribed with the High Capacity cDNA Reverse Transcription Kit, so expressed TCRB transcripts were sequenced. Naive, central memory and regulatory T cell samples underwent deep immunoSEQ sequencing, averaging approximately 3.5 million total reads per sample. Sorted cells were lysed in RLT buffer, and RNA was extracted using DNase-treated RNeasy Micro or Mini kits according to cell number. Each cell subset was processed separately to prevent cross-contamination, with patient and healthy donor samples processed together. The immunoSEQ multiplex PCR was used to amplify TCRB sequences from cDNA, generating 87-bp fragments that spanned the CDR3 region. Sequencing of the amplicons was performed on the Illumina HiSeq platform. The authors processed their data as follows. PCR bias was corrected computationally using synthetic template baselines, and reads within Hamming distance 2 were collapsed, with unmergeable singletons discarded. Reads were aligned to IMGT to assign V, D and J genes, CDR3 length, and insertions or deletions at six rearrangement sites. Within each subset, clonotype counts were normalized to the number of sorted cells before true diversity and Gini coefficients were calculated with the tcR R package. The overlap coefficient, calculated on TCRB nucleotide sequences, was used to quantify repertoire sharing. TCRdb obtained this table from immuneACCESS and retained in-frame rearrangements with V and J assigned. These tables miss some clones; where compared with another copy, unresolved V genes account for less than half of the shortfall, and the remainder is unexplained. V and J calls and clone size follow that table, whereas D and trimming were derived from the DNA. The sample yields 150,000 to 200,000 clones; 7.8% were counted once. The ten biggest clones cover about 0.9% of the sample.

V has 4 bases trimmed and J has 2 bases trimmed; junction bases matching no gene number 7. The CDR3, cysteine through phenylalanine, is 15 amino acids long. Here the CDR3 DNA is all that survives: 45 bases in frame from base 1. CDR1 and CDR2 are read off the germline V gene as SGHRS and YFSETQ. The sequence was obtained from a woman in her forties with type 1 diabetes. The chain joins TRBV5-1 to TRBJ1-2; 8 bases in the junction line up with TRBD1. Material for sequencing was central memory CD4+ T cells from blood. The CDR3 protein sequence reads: CASSPGTGKNYGYTF. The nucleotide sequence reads TGCGCCAGCAGCCCCGGGACAGGAAAAAACTATGGCTACACCTTC.